The present entry profiles one T cell receptor (beta chain) with its context. The sample is drawn from a study of cytomegalovirus exposure and HLA in healthy donors. The PCR used 60 Vbeta and 13 Jbeta primers. Only in-frame clones appear in the TCRdb table, and some are missing; sequencing was by immunoSEQ multiplex PCR. This table lists about 48,000 clones. Trimming at V came to 1 base and at J to 4 bases, leaving 10 bases not matched to a gene. The CDR3 contains 17 residues. The germline V gene encodes CDR1 LGHNA and CDR2 YNFKEQ. This receptor was identified in a male donor in good health and CMV-seropositive. Specimen: PBMCs. The genes are TRBV4-2 and TRBJ2-1; TRBD1 matches 7 bases. CDR3 in amino acids: CASSQGVGQGVYNEQFF. The CDR3 DNA reads as TGTGCCAGCAGCCAAGGTGTAGGCCAGGGGGTATACAATGAGCAGTTCTTC.